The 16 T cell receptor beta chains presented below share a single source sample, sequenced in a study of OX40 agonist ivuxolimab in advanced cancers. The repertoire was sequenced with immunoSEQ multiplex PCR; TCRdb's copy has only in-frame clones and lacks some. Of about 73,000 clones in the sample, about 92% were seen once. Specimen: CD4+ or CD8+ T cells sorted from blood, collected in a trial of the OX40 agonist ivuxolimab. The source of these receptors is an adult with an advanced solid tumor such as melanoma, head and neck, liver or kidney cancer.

The CDR3 loop is CASSQEPLSGGQYEQFF. As DNA, the CDR3 is TGCGCCAGCAGCCAAGAGCCCCTTTCGGGGGGGCAGTATGAGCAGTTCTTC. The V gene is TRBV4-3, the J gene TRBJ2-1; 8 positions agree with TRBD2. Germline trimming cut 0 bases from V and 8 bases from J; bases unmatched to any gene: 12. From germline, CDR1 is LGHNA and CDR2 YSLEER. CDR3 length equals 17 residues.

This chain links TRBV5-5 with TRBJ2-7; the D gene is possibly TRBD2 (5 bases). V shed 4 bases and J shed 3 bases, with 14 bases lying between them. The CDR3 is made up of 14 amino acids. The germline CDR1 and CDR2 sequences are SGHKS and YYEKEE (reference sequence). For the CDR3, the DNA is TGTGCCAGCAGCCCGGACGGGGAGATCTACGAGCAGTACTTC. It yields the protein CASSPDGEIYEQYF.

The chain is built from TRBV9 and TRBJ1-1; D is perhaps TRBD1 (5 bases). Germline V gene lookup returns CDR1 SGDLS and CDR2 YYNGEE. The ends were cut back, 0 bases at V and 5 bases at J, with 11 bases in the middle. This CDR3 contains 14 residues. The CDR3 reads CASSVEDIQTEAFF. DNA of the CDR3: TGTGCCAGCAGCGTAGAGGACATTCAGACTGAAGCTTTCTTT.

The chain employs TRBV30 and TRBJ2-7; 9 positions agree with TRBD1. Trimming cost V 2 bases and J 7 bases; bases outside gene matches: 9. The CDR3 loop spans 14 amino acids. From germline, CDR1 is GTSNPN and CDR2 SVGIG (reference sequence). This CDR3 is CAWSLGQGMREQYF. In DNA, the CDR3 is TGTGCCTGGAGTTTGGGACAGGGAATGAGGGAGCAGTACTTC.

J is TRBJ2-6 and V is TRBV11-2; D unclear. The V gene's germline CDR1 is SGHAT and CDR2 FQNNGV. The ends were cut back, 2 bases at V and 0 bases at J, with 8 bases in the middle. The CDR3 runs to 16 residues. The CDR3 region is CASSLFTVSGANVLTF. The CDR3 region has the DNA TGTGCCAGCAGCTTATTTACAGTCTCTGGGGCCAACGTCCTGACTTTC.

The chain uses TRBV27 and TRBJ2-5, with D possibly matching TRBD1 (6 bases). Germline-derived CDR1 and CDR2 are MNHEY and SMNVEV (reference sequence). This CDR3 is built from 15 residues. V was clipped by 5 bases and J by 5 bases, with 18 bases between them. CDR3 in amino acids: CASSPADRTKETQYF. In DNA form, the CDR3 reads TGTGCCAGCAGTCCGGCCGACAGGACCAAGGAGACCCAGTACTTC.

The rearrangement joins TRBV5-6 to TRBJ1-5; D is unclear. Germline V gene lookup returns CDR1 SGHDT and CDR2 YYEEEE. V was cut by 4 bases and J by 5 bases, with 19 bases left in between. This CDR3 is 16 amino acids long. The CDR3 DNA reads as TGTGCCAGCAGCGGGTGGACGGAAAAGGGTGATCAGCCCCAGCATTTT. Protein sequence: CASSGWTEKGDQPQHF.

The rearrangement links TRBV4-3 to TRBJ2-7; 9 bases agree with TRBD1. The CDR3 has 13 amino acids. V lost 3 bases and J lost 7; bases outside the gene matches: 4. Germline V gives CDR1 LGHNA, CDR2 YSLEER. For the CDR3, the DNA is TGCGCCAGCAGCCACTACGGGACAGGGGAGCAGTACTTC. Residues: CASSHYGTGEQYF.

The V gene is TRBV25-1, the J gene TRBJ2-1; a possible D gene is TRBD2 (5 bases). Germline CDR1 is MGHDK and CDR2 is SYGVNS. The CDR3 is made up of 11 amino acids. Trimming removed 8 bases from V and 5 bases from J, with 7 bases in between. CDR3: CASSGDNEQFF. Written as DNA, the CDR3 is TGTGCCAGCTCCGGGGACAATGAGCAGTTCTTC.

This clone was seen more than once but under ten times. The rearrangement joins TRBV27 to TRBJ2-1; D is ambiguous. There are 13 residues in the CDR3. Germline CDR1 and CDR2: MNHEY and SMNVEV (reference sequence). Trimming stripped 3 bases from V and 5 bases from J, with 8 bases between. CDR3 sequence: CASSFSGNNEQFF. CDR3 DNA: TGTGCCAGCAGTTTCAGTGGGAACAATGAGCAGTTCTTC.

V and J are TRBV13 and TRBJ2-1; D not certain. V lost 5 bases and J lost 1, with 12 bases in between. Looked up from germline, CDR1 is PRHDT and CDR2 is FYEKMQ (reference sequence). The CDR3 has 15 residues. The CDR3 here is CASSAPTASYNEQFF. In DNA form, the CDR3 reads TGTGCCAGCAGCGCCCCTACGGCGTCCTACAATGAGCAGTTCTTC.

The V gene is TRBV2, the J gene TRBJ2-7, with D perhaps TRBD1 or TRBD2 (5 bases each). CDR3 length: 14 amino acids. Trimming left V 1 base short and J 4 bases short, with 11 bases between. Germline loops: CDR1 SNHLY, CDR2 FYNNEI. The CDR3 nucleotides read TGTGCCAGCAGTGAAGTCGGGGACGAGTACGAGCAGTACTTC. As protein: CASSEVGDEYEQYF.

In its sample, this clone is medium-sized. This chain's CDR3 is CAWSTGQGPQPQHF. The CDR3 bases are TGTGCCTGGAGTACGGGACAGGGACCTCAGCCCCAGCATTTT. The J gene is TRBJ1-5, the V gene TRBV30; 9 positions agree with TRBD1. Germline CDR1 GTSNPN, CDR2 SVGIG (reference sequence). This CDR3 spans 14 amino acids. Germline trimming cut 2 bases from V and 6 bases from J; bases unmatched to any gene: 5. The full variable domain, its missing parts supplied by reference TRBV30 and TRBJ1-5, is SQTIHQWPATLVQPVGSPLSLECTVEGTSNPNLYWYRQAAGRGLQLLFYSVGIGQISSEVPQNLSASRPQDRQFILSSKKLLLSDSGFYLCAWSTGQGPQPQHFGDGTRLSIL.

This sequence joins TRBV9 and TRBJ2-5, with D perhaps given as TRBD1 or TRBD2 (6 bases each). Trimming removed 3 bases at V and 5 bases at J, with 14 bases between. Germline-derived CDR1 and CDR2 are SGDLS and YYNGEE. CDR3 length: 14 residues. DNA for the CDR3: TGTGCCAGCAGCGCCTGGGGGGCTGGGGAGACCCAGTACTTC. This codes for CASSAWGAGETQYF.

The CDR3 loop is CASTKGAGEQFF. The CDR3 DNA follows: TGTGCCAGCACCAAGGGAGCCGGTGAGCAGTTCTTC. The chain employs TRBV7-9 and TRBJ2-1, with D perhaps matching TRBD2 (5 bases). The ends were cut back, 7 bases at V and 9 bases at J, with 13 bases in the middle. The CDR3 is 12 amino acids. Germline V gives CDR1 SEHNR, CDR2 FQNEAQ (reference sequence).

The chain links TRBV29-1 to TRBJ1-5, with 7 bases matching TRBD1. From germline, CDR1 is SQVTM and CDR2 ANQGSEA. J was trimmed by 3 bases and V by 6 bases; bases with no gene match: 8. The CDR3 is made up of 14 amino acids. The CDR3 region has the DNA TGCAGCGTCAGCACAGGGGTGGACAATCAGCCCCAGCATTTT. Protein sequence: CSVSTGVDNQPQHF.